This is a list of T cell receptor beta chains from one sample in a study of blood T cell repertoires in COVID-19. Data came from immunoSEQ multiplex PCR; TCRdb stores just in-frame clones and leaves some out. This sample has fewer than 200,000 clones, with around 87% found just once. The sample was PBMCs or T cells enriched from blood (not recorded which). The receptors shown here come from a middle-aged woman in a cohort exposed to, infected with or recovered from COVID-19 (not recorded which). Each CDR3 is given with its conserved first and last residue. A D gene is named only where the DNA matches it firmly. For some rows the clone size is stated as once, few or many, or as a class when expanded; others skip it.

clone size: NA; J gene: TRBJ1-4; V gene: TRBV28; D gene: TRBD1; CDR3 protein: CASSFVRQGGNEKLFF; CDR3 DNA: TGTGCCAGCAGTTTCGTTCGACAGGGGGGTAATGAAAAACTGTTTTTT
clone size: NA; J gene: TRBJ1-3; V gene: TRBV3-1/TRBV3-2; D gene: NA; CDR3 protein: CASSQDPGRNTIYF; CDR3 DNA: TGTGCCAGCAGCCAAGACCCAGGGAGGAACACCATATATTTT
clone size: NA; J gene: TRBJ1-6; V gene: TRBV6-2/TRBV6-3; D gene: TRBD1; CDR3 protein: CASSLQGVGSPLHF; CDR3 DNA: TGTGCCAGCAGTCTACAGGGGGTAGGTTCACCCCTCCACTTT
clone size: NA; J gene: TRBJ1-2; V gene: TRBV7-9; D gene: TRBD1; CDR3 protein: CASSWSTGEKLHF; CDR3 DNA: TGTGCCAGCAGCTGGAGCACAGGGGAAAAACTTCACTTC
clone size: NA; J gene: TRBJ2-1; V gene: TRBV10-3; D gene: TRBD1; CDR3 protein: CAISEWDRENEQFF; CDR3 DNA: TGTGCCATCAGTGAGTGGGACAGGGAAAATGAGCAGTTCTTC
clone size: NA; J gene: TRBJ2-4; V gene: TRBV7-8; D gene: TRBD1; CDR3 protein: CASSPGTENIQYF; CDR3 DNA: TGTGCCAGCAGCCCAGGGACAGAAAACATTCAGTACTTC
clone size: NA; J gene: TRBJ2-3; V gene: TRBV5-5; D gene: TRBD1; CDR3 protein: CASSLVQGSTDTQYF; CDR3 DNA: TGTGCCAGCAGCTTGGTACAGGGGAGCACAGATACGCAGTATTTT
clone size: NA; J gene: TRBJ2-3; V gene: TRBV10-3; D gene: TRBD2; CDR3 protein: CATGVAGGKADTQYF; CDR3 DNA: TGTGCCACCGGCGTAGCGGGAGGAAAAGCGGATACGCAGTATTTT
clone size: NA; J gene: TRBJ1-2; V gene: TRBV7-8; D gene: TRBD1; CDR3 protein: CASSLPGTDYGYTF; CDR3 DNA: TGTGCCAGCAGCTTACCCGGGACAGACTATGGCTACACCTTC
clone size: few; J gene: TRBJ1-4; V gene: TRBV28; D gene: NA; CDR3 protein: CASSFRGKLFF; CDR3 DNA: TGTGCCAGCAGTTTTAGGGGAAAACTGTTTTTT
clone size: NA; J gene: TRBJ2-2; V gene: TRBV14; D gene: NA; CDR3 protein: CASSQVVAAGELFF; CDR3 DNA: TGTGCCAGCAGCCAAGTAGTAGCGGCCGGGGAGCTGTTTTTT
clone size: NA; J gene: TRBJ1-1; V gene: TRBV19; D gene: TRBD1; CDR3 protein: CASSPILGTVNTEAFF; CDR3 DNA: TGTGCCAGTAGCCCTATCCTAGGGACAGTGAACACTGAAGCTTTCTTT
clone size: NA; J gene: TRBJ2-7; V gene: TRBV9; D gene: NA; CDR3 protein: CASSAMWGREQYF; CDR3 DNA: TGTGCCAGCAGCGCAATGTGGGGCCGCGAGCAGTACTTC